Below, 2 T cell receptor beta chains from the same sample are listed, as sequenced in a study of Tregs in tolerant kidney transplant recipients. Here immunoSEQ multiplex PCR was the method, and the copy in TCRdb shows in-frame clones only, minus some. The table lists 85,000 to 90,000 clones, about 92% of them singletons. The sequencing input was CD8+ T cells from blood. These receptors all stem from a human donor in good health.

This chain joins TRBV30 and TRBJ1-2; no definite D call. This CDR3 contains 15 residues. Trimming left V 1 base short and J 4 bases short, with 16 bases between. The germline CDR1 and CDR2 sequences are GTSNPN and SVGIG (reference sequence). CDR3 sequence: CAWSAGLGESYGYTF. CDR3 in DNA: TGTGCCTGGAGTGCGGGTCTCGGGGAGAGCTATGGCTACACCTTC.

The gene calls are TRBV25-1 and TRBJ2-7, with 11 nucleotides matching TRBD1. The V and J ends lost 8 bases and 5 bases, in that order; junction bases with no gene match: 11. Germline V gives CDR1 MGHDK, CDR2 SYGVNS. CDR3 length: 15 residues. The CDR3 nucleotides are TGTGCCAGCGTACGAGGGACAGGGGGAAAGGACGAGCAGTACTTC. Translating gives CASVRGTGGKDEQYF.